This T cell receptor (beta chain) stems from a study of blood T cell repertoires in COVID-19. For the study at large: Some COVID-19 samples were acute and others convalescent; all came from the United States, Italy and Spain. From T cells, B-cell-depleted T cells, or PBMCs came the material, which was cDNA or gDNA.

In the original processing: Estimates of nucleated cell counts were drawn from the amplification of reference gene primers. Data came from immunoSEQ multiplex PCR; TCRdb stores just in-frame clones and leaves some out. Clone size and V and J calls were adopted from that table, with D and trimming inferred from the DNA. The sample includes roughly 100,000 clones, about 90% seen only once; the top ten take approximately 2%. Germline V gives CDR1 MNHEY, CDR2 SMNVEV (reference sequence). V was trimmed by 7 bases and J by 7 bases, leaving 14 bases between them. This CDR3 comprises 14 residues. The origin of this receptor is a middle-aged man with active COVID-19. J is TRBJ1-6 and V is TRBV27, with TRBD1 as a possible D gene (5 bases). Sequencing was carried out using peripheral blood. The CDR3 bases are TGTGCCAGCACGAACACGGGGGGGAATTCACCCCTCCACTTT. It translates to CASTNTGGNSPLHF.